This T cell receptor beta chain is drawn from a study of graft-versus-host responses after intestinal transplantation. Study background: Every recipient underwent anti-thymocyte globulin induction, then tacrolimus and steroids for approximately three years.

Study findings and constraints: The authors found GvH clones in recipient marrow, some appearing first in ileum or blood. Early post-transplant HvG declines tracked with peak circulating GvH clone levels.

A remark on this clone: The target antigen is unknown.

This CDR3 has 14 residues. With 10 bases removed from V and 1 base from J, the gap between germline ends came to 13 bases. Germline CDR1 is SGHTA and CDR2 is FQGTGA. Clones were read by immunoSEQ multiplex PCR, and TCRdb kept only the in-frame ones, dropping some. Of some 90,000 clones listed, about four fifths were seen once; the top ten hold around 0.8%. The sequenced sample was unstimulated CD4+ T cells sorted from spleen or lymph node cells, obtained before intestinal transplant. The clonotype originates from a human donor who received an intestinal transplant. The genes are TRBV7-3 and TRBJ2-2; a possible D gene is TRBD2 (5 bases). CDR3 in amino acids: CATRGPVNTGELFF. CDR3 DNA: TGTGCCACACGGGGTCCGGTGAACACCGGGGAGCTGTTTTTT.